The 11 T cell receptor beta chains reported below all come from one sample, sequenced in a study of Graves' ophthalmopathy and Graves' hyperthyroidism. RNA transcripts yielded amplified TCR beta CDR3 regions. RT-PCR was first run with HTBI primers, then multiplex PCR in a second round. Each CDR3 protein is one row after TCRdb ran MiXCR on the multiplex PCR reads. The sample has roughly 610,000 distinct CDR3 sequences, 20% to 25% seen once. Sequencing was done on a sample of peripheral blood. These receptors all stem from a woman aged 18-30 years with stable Graves' hyperthyroidism. Some clones in this sample may be carry-over from other donors' samples.

This clonotype was counted a few times. J is TRBJ1-2 and V is TRBV6-5; D might be TRBD1 (6 bases). The V and J ends lost 5 bases and 4 bases respectively, with 14 bases between them. The CDR3 totals 14 residues. Germline CDR1 reads MNHEY; CDR2 reads SVGAGI. DNA for the CDR3: TGTGCCAGCAGTAACCGGGGACAAGGCTATGGCTACACCTTC. Translated, it gives CASSNRGQGYGYTF.

This clonotype was picked up many times. The chain recombines TRBV5-5 with TRBJ1-2; the D gene is possibly TRBD1 (6 bases). The V end lost 3 bases, the J end lost 4 bases, and 16 bases lay between the germline ends. This CDR3 region has 15 residues. Germline-derived CDR1 and CDR2 are SGHKS and YYEKEE (reference sequence). CDR3 in DNA: TGTGCCAGCAGCTGGGGGCTGAGGGATGGCTATGGCTACACCTTC. It codes for CASSWGLRDGYGYTF. The full variable domain, its missing parts supplied by reference TRBV5-5 and TRBJ1-2, is DAGVTQSPTHLIKTRGQQVTLRCSPISGHKSVSWYQQVLGQGPQFIFQYYEKEERGRGNFPDRFSARQFPNYSSELNVNALLLGDSALYLCASSWGLRDGYGYTFGSGTRLTVV.

This clonotype was recorded many times. V usage is TRBV2 and J usage is TRBJ1-2; D remains ambiguous. V shed 0 bases and J shed 4 bases, with 12 bases lying between them. The CDR3 runs to 15 residues. The germline gives CDR1 SNHLY, CDR2 FYNNEI. The DNA for the CDR3 is TGTGCCAGCAGTGAAGCTTGGACGGCGATCTATGGCTACACCTTC. This translates into CASSEAWTAIYGYTF.

This clonotype showed up just a few times. V is TRBV14 and J is TRBJ2-4, with D possibly matching TRBD1 (7 bases). This CDR3 region has 16 residues. The V end was cut by 4 bases, the J end by 8 bases, with 21 bases between. CDR1 is SGHDN and CDR2 is FVKESK in the germline V gene. CDR3 residues: CASSPSLGRGEDIQYF. CDR3 in DNA: TGTGCCAGCAGCCCGAGTTTGGGCAGGGGGGAAGACATTCAGTACTTC.

There are many counts of this clonotype. This rearrangement joins TRBV20-1 to TRBJ2-5; perhaps D is TRBD1 or TRBD2 (5 bases each). Germline V lookup: CDR1 DFQATT, CDR2 SNEGSKA (reference sequence). CDR3 length equals 14 residues. V was shortened by 0 bases and J by 5 bases, with 13 bases between the two germline ends. This chain's CDR3 is CSARDLRGPETQYF. CDR3 bases: TGCAGTGCTAGAGATCTGAGGGGTCCGGAGACCCAGTACTTC.

This clonotype was counted many times. The conserved phenylalanine or tryptophan is not found at the CDR3 terminus, so this likely reflects a read error. This chain connects TRBV27 to TRBJ2-7, with D possibly called TRBD1 or TRBD2 (5 bases each). The length of the CDR3 is 14 residues. Germline CDR1 is MNHEY and CDR2 is SMNVEV (reference sequence). Trimming removed 2 bases from V and 6 bases from J, with 14 bases in between. The CDR3 spells CASSLVQGPSEQYS. The CDR3, as DNA: TGTGCCAGCAGTTTAGTCCAGGGACCTAGCGAGCAGTACTCC.

This chain connects TRBV5-4 to TRBJ1-1; D unresolved. V was trimmed by 0 bases and J by 0 bases, leaving 9 bases between them. CDR1 is SGHNT and CDR2 is YYREEE in the germline V gene (reference sequence). The CDR3 loop spans 15 amino acids. For the CDR3, the DNA is TGTGCCAGCAGCTTGGATCCAAGCATGAACACTGAAGCTTTCTTT. Encoded protein: CASSLDPSMNTEAFF. Full variable domain (missing parts from reference TRBV5-4 and TRBJ1-1): ETGVTQSPTHLIKTRGQQVTLRCSSQSGHNTVSWYQQALGQGPQFIFQYYREEENGRGNFPPRFSGLQFPNYSSELNVNALELDDSALYLCASSLDPSMNTEAFFGQGTRLTVV.

The chain combines TRBV28 with TRBJ2-7; tentatively, D is TRBD1 or TRBD2 (5 bases each). The CDR3 has 14 residues. Germline CDR1 and CDR2: MDHEN and SYDVKM. Trimming removed 9 bases from V and 0 bases from J, with 15 bases in between. In DNA form, the CDR3 reads TGTGCCAGTAGAAGACGGGGCTCCTCCTACGAGCAGTACTTC. This translates into CASRRRGSSYEQYF.

This clonotype was seen many times. V gene TRBV3-1 combines with J gene TRBJ1-1; D perhaps matches TRBD1 (5 bases). Trimming took off 3 bases at V and 5 bases at J, with 13 bases between the two ends. In germline, CDR1 is LGHDT, CDR2 YNNKEL (reference sequence). CDR3 length equals 14 residues. CDR3 sequence reads: CASSHRGSGTEAFF. The CDR3 coding sequence is TGTGCCAGCAGCCATAGGGGATCTGGGACTGAAGCTTTCTTT.

This clonotype was detected many times. The V and J genes are TRBV11-3 and TRBJ1-2; D ambiguous. Germline values: CDR1 SGHNT, CDR2 YENEEA. The CDR3 loop spans 14 amino acids. V was pared by 4 bases and J by 2 bases, with 11 bases between. The CDR3 here is CASSSRTVNYGYTF. The CDR3 DNA reads as TGTGCCAGCAGCTCCCGGACGGTGAACTATGGCTACACCTTC.

Many counts were recorded for this clonotype. The genes are TRBV6-1 and TRBJ2-5; tentatively, D is TRBD2 (5 bases). CDR1 is MNHNS and CDR2 is SASEGT in the germline V gene. The CDR3 is made up of 18 amino acids. Trimming pared 5 bases from V and 2 bases from J, leaving 24 bases between. The chain's CDR3 is CASSQLGPNLPPQETQYF. The CDR3 DNA sequence: TGTGCCAGCAGTCAACTAGGGCCCAATCTCCCCCCTCAAGAGACCCAGTACTTC.